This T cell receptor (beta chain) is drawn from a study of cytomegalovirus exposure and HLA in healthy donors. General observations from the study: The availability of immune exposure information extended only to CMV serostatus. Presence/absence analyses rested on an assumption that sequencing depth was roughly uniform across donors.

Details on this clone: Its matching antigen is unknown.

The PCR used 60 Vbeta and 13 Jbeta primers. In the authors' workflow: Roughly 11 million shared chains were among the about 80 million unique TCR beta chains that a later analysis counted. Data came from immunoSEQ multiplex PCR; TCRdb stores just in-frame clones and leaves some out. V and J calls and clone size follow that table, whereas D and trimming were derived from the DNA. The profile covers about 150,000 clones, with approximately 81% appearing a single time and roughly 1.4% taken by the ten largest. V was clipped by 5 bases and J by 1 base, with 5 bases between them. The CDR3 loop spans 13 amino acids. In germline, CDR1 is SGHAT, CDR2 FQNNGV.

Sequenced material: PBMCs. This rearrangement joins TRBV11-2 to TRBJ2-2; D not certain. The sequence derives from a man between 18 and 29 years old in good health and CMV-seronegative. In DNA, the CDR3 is TGTGCCAGCAGCGCAGGGAACACCGGGGAGCTGTTTTTT. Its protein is CASSAGNTGELFF.